This T cell receptor (beta chain) was sequenced for a study of metastatic and nonmetastatic thyroid tumors. The wider study: The comparison covered peripheral blood and tumor or nodule tissue in malignant and benign thyroid patients.

Before thyroid surgery, none of the patients had received any treatment. This clone was seen many times. The authors' processing: In papillary thyroid cancer, a distant-metastasis classifier was built using CDR3 differences across clinicopathological groups. TCRdb re-called clones via MiXCR from the PCR reads. TCRdb, not the original authors, processed these V and J calls. This sample has approximately 15,000 clones, with under 30% found just once. The CDR3 runs 15 residues. The V gene end was trimmed by 3 bases and the J gene end by 1 base; junction bases not matched to a gene: 2. CDR1 is WSHSY and CDR2 is SAAADI in the germline V gene.

Sequencing input: adjacent normal tissue. The receptor's source is a female donor with papillary thyroid cancer or a benign thyroid nodule (not recorded which). Some clones in this sample may be carry-over from other donors' samples. The rearrangement joins TRBV10-2 to TRBJ2-3, with 9 positions matching TRBD2. DNA for the CDR3: TGCGCCAGCAGTGACCGGACTAGCGGCACAGATACGCAGTATTTT. This translates into CASSDRTSGTDTQYF.